Given below is one T cell receptor (beta chain) in context. Its antigen remains undetermined. No per-base quality is available; no much larger clone lies one base away. This sample is drawn from a study of PD-1 blockade in classical Hodgkin lymphoma (dated by TCRdb to 2020 to 2021). As for the study more broadly: Nivolumab dosing was 3 mg/kg intravenously every 2 weeks, continuing until either disease progression or unacceptable toxicity. To define a peripheral blood immune signature of response to PD-1 blockade in classical Hodgkin lymphoma, the study combined TCR beta sequencing with CyTOF. What the research found in general, with its limitations: By C4D1, a significant rise was seen in CD4+ TCR diversity but not in CD8+ TCR diversity (p=0.0027 vs p=0.16), and the rise was most apparent among complete responders (p=0.02). Newly diagnosed patients were reported to have lower baseline TCR diversity than healthy donors, and relapsed/refractory patients were reported to have lower baseline TCR diversity still. Among trial patients, those achieving complete response had baseline diversity similar to that of newly diagnosed patients, while diversity was significantly lower in partial responders and progressors. Diversity was lower in patients who began nivolumab less than 1 year after ASCT, so these patients were left out of later analyses to avoid confounding by immune reconstitution. Only a single clinical trial cohort was studied, and what caused the repertoire differences, possibly disease activity or prior therapy, remained undefined.

Genomic DNA was isolated using the Qiagen DNeasy kit from unsorted PBMCs as well as from negatively selected CD4+ and CD8+ fractions. TCR beta CDR3 regions were subjected to amplification by immunoSEQ multiplex PCR with primers that anneal to V and J segments. A synthetic immune receptor repertoire was used to minimize amplification bias, and any remaining bias was removed computationally after sequencing. Processing in the source paper ran as follows. Custom Python scripts were used to quantify repertoire diversity as the Shannon entropy index. The unsorted, CD4+ and CD8+ repertoires were each analyzed separately, with the exception of combined analyses, where CD4+ and CD8+ sequences were merged in silico. Clonal expansion was defined as at least a 2-fold frequency increase after treatment relative to C1D1, with a pseudocount of 0.5 for undetected baseline clones. Singleton clones were defined as clones with 0 or 1 copy at C1D1, and non-singleton clones were defined as clones with 2 or more copies. By matching protein sequences in sorted samples from the same patient, clones expanded in unsorted samples were annotated as CD4+, CD8+ or unknown. Wilcoxon tests on paired samples were used to test changes in diversity from C1D1 to C4D1. TCRdb re-hosts the immuneACCESS table, in-frame sequences only. Its copies lack some clones; in the studies checked, an unresolved V gene accounts for under half of them, and the cause for the rest is not known. The DNA was the basis for D and trimming; V, J and clone size are from that table. The sample table holds tens of thousands of clones, of which around 87% were seen once. The ten largest make up roughly 15% of the sample.

The time point label corresponds to: cycle 1 day 1 (C1D1), immediately before nivolumab initiation. Relapse after autologous stem cell transplantation had occurred in all trial patients, and cohorts A, B and C were distinguished by prior brentuximab vedotin exposure. The trial cohort was composed of approximately 56 patients with relapsed/refractory classical Hodgkin lymphoma, for whom complete response, partial response or progressive disease was recorded as best overall response. Single-agent nivolumab was administered to trial patients in the multi-cohort phase II CheckMate 205 trial. An independent review committee assessed best overall response by applying the 2007 International Working Group response criteria. PBMCs from the trial were collected at three points: immediately before nivolumab initiation (C1D1), and during therapy at cycle 2 day 1 and cycle 4 day 1. After peripheral blood was drawn into 8 mL Vacutainer Cell Preparation Tubes, PBMCs were isolated by centrifugation and then cryopreserved.

This receptor was obtained from a human donor with classical Hodgkin lymphoma. The sequences come from peripheral blood mononuclear cells (PBMCs), collected at baseline.

The DNA sequence is given as TGTGCCAGCACCCCCGAAGTCGGACCGAACACCGGGGAGCTGTTTTTT. Its amino acids are CASTPEVGPNTGELFF. The sequence joins TRBV5-4 to TRBJ2-2, with the D gene not clear enough to name. There are 16 amino acids in the CDR3, from cysteine to phenylalanine inclusive. The CDR3 DNA has 48 bases and is translated from base 1. CDR1 SGHNT and CDR2 YYREEE were looked up in the germline V gene (reference sequence). V is clipped by 6 bases and J by 0 bases, and the sequence between their germline boundaries is 15 bases long.